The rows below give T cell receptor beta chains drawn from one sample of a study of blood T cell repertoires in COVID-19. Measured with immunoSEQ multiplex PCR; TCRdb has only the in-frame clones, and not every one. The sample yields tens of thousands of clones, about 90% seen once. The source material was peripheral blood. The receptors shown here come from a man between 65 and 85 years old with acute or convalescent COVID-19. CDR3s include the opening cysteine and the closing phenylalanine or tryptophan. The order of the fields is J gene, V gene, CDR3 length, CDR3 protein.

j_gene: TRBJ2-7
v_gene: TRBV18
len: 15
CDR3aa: CASSRGTTSSYEQYF

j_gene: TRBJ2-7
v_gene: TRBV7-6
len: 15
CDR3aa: CASSLGRGLADEQYF

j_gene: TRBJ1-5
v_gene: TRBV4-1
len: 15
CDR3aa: CASSQVDRGGQPQHF

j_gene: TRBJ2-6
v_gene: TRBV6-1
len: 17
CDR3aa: CASSEGDRVSGANVLTF

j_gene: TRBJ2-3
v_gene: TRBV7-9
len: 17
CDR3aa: CASSLGEGGGGTDTQYF

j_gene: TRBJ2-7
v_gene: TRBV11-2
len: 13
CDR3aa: CASTTLGGYEQYF

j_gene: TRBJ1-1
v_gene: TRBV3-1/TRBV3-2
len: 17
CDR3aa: CASSLRTGRDWSTEAFF

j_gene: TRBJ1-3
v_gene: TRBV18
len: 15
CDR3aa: CASSLQGAPGNTIYF

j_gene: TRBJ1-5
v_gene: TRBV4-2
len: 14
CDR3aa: CASSQDRGNQPQHF

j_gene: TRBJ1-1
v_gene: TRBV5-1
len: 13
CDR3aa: CASREYVNTEAFF

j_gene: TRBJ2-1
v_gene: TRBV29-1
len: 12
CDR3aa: CSVDEGAGEQFF

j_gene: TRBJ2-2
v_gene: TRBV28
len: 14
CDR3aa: CASSRTSAAGELFF

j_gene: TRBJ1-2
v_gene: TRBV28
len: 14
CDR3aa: CASSQTGPTYGYTF

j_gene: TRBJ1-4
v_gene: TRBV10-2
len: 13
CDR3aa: CASSRGAGEKLFF

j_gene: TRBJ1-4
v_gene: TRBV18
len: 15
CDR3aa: CASSPGTVGGEKLFF

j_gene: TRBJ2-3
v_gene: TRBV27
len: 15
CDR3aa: CASERTGRGTDTQYF

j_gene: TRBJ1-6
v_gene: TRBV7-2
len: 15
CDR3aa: CASRPQSSYNSPLHF

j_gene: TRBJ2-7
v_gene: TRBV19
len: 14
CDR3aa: CASRPGLGVYEQYF

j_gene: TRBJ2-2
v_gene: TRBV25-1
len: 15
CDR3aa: CASSEGLAGLGELFF

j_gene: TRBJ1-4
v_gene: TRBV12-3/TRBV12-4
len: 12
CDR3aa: CASRAIDGKLFF

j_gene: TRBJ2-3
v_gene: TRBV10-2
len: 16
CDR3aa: CASSESGGRTGDTQYF

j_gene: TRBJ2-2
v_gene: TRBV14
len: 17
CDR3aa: CASSRLHGQGKGGELFF

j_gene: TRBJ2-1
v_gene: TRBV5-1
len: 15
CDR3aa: CASSLTGLAGYEQFF

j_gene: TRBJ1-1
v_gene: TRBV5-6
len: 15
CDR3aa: CASSPGRQTNTEAFF

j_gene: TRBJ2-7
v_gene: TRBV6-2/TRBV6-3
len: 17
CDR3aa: CASSYSLPSGSWYEQYF

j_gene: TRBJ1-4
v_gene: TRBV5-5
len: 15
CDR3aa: CASSLVARVGEKLFF

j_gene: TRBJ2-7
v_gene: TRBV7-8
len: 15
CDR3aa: CASSLASSGGARQYF

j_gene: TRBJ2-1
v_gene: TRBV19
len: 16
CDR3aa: CASSIDKLITYNEQFF

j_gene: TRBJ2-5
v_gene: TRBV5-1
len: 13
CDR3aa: CASSLDLASLVDF

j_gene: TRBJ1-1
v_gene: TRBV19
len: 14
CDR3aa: CASSPGRPNTEAFF

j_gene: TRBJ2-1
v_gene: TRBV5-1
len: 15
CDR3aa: CASSLEGLASNEQFF

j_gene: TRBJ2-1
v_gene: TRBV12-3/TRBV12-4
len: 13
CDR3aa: CASNPGRESEQFF

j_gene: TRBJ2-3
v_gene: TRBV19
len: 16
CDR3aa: CASSIRKFRVTDTQYF

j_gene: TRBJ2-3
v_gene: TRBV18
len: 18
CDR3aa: CASSPGLAGGPRADTQYF

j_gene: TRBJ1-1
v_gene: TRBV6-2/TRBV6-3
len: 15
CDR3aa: CASSYLGQGNTEAFF

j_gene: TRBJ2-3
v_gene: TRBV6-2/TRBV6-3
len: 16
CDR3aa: CASSYPTGGVIYTQYF